This TCR beta chain was identified in a study of blood T cell repertoires in COVID-19. On the study more broadly: The United States, Italy and Spain were the sources of the acute and convalescent COVID-19 samples. From T cells, B-cell-depleted T cells, or PBMCs came the material, which was cDNA or gDNA.

The CDR3 covers 16 residues. Germline V gene lookup returns CDR1 SGHRS and CDR2 YFSETQ. Trimming cost V 3 bases and J 4 bases, with 18 bases left between them. Per the original methods: Amplifying reference gene primers gave estimates of nucleated cell counts. Profiled with immunoSEQ multiplex PCR; TCRdb holds only in-frame clones, not every one. V and J calls and clone size are given by that table; D and trimming were obtained from the DNA. The sample holds some 150,000 clones, about 87% seen once. What was sequenced was peripheral blood. This TCR was sampled from a man between 18 and 29 years old with active or convalescent COVID-19. V and J are TRBV5-1 and TRBJ2-3; possibly TRBD2 for D (7 bases). The CDR3 DNA reads as TGCGCCAGCAGCTCCACCACGGGGGGCCGGGCAGATACGCAGTATTTT. Protein product: CASSSTTGGRADTQYF.